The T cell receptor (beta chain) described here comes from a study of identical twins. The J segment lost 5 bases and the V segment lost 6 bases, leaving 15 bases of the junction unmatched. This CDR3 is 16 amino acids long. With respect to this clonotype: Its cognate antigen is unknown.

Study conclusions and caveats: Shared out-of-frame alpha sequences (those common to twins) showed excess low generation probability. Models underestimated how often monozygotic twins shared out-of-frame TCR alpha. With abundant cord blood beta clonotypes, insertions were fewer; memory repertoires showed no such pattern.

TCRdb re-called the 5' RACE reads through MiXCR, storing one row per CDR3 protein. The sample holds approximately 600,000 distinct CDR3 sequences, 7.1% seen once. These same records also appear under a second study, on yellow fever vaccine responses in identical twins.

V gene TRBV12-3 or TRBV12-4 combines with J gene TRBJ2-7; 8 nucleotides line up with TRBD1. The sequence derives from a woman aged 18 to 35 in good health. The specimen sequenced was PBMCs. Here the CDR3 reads CASRMWTKTGEDEQYF. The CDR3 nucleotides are TGTGCCAGCAGAATGTGGACTAAGACAGGGGAGGACGAGCAGTACTTC.